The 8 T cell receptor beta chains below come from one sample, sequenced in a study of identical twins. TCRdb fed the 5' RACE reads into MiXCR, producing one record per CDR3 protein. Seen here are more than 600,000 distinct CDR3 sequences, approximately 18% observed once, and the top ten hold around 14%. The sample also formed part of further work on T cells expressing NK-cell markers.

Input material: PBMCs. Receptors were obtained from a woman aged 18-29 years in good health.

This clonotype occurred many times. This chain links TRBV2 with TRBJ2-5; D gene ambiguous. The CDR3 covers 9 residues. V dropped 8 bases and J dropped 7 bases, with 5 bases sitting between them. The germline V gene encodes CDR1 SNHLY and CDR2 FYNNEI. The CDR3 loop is CASGVTQYF. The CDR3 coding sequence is TGTGCCAGCGGGGTGACCCAGTACTTC. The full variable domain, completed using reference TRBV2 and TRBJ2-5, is EPEVTQTPSHQVTQMGQEVILRCVPISNHLYFYWYRQILGQKVEFLVSFYNNEISEKSEIFDDQFSVERPDGSNFTLKIRSTKLEDSAMYFCASGVTQYFGPGTRLLVL.

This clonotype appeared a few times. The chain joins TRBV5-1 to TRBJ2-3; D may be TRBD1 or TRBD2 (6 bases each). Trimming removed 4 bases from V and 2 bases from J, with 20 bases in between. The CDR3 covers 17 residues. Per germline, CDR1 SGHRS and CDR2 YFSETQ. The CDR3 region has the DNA TGCGCCAGCAGCCTACCCTGGGGGCGCGGGATCACAGATACGCAGTATTTT. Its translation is CASSLPWGRGITDTQYF.

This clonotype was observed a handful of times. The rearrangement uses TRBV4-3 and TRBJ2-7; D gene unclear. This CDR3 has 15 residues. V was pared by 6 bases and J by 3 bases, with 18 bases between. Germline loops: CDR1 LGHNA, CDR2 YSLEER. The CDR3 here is CASSQSDLLDYEQYF. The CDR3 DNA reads TGCGCCAGCAGTCAATCTGACTTATTAGACTACGAGCAGTACTTC.

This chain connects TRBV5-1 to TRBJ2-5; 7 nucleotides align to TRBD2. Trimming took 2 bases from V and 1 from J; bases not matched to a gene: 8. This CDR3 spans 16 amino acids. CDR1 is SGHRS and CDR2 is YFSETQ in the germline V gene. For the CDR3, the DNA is TGCGCCAGCAGCTTCCCCCCGACTAGCTCCCAAGAGACCCAGTACTTC. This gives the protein CASSFPPTSSQETQYF. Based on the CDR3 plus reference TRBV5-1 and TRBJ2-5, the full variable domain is KAGVTQTPRYLIKTRGQQVTLSCSPISGHRSVSWYQQTPGQGLQFLFEYFSETQRNKGNFPGRFSGRQFSNSRSEMNVSTLELGDSALYLCASSFPPTSSQETQYFGPGTRLLVL.

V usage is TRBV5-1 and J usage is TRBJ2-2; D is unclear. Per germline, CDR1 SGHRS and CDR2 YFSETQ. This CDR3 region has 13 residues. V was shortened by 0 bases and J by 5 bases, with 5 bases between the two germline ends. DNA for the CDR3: TGCGCCAGCAGCTTGGTTATGACCGGGGAGCTGTTTTTT. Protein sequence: CASSLVMTGELFF.

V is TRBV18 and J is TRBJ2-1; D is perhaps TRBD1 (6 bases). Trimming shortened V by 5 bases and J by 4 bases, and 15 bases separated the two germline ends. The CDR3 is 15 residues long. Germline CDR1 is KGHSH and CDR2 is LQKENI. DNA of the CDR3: TGTGCCAGCTCATACCGGGACAAGCAATACAATGAGCAGTTCTTC. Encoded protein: CASSYRDKQYNEQFF.

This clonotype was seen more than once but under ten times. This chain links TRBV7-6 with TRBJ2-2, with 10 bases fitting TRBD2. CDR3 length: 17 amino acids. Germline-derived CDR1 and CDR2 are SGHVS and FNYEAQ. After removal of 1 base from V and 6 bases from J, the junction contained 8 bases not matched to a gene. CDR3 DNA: TGTGCCAGCAGCTTAGTAGCGGGAGGCCCTAGGTCCGGGGAGCTGTTTTTT. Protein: CASSLVAGGPRSGELFF.

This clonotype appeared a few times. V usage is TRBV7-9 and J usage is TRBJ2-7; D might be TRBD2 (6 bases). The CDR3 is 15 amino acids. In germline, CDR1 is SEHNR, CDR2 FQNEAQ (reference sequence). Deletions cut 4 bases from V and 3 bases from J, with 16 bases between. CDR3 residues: CASSSRDWGDYEQYF. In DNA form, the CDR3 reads TGTGCCAGCAGCTCCCGGGACTGGGGCGACTACGAGCAGTACTTC.